This T cell receptor beta chain was identified during a study of blood T cell repertoires in COVID-19. The wider study: Italy, Spain and the United States were the sources of the convalescent and acute COVID-19 samples.

This clone showed up just a few times. As handled by the study authors: Nucleated cell counts were estimated from reference gene primer amplification. Sequencing was performed with immunoSEQ multiplex PCR; in TCRdb, only in-frame clones are kept and a portion is missing. The V and J calls and clone size were taken over from that table, and D and trimming were inferred from the DNA. The top ten hold 2.5% to 3.5% of the sample, which has 350,000 to 400,000 clones, about 89% seen once. The receptor was derived from a woman aged 30 to 39 with COVID-19, enrolled during active disease. The sequenced material came from peripheral blood.

CDR3 residues: CASRRTGSSYEQYF. The CDR3 coding sequence is TGTGCCAGCAGACGGACAGGGAGCTCCTACGAGCAGTACTTC. The rearrangement uses TRBV2 and TRBJ2-7; 8 positions agree with TRBD1. The CDR3 loop spans 14 amino acids. The V and J ends lost 6 bases and 0 bases, in that order; junction bases with no gene match: 4. CDR1 and CDR2 (germline): SNHLY, FYNNEI.